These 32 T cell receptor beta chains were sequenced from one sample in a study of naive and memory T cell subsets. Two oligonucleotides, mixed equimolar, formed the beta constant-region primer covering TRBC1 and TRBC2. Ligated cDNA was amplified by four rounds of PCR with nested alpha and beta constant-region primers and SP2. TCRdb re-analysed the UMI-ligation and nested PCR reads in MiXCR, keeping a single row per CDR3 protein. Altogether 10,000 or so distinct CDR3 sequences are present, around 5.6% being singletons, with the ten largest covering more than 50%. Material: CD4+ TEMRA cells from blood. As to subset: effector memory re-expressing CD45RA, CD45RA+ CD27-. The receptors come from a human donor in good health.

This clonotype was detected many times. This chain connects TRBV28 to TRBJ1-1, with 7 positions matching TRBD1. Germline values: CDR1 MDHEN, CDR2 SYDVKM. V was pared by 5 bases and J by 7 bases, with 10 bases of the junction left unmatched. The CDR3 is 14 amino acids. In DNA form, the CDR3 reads TGTGCCAGCAGTACAATCAGGGGGAGGAATGAAGCTTTCTTT. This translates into CASSTIRGRNEAFF. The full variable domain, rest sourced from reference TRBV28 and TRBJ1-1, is DVKVTQSSRYLVKRTGEKVFLECVQDMDHENMFWYRQDPGLGLRLIYFSYDVKMKEKGDIPEGYSVSREKKERFSLILESASTNQTSMYLCASSTIRGRNEAFFGQGTRLTVV.

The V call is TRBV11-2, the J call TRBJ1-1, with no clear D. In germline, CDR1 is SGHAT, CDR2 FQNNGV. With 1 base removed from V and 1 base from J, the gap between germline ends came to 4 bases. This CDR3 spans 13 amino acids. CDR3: CASSLGTNTEAFF. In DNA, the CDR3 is TGTGCCAGCAGCTTAGGGACGAACACTGAAGCTTTCTTT.

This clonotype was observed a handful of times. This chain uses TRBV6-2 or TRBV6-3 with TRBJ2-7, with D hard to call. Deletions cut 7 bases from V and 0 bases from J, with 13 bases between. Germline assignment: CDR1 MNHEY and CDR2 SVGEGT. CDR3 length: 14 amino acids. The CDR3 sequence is CASTLRQPSYEQYF. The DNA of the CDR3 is TGTGCCAGCACCCTCAGGCAGCCCTCCTACGAGCAGTACTTC.

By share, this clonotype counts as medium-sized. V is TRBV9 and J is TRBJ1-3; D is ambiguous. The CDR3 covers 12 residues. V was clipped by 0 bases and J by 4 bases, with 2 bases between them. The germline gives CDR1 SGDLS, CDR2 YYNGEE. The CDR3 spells CASSVGGNTIYF. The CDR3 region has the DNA TGTGCCAGCAGCGTAGGAGGAAACACCATATATTTT.

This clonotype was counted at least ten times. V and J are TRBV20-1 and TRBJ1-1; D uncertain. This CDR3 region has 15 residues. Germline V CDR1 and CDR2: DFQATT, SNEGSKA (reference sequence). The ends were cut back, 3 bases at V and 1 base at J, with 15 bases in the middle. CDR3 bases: TGCAGTGCTAGCGCGCCGGACGGCTCGAACACTGAAGCTTTCTTT. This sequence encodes CSASAPDGSNTEAFF.

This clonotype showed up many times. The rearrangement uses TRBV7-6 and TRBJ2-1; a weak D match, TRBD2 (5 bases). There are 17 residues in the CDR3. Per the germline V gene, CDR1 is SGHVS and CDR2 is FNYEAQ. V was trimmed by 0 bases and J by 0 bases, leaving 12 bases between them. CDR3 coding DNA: TGTGCCAGCAGCTTAGCTCTGGCCGGGGTCTCCTACAATGAGCAGTTCTTC. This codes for CASSLALAGVSYNEQFF.

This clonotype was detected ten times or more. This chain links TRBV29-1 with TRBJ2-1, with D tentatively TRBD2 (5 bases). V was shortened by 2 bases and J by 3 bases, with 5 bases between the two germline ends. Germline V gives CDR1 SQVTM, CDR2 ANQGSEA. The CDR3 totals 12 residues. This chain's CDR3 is CSVERGYNEQFF. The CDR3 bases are TGCAGCGTTGAACGGGGCTACAATGAGCAGTTCTTC.

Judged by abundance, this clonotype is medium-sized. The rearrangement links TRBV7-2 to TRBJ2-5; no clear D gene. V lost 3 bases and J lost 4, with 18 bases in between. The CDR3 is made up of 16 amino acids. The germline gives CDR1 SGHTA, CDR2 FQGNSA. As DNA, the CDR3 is TGTGCCAGCAGCTTTCATTCGGTGGATCCGCGAGAGACCCAGTACTTC. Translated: CASSFHSVDPRETQYF.

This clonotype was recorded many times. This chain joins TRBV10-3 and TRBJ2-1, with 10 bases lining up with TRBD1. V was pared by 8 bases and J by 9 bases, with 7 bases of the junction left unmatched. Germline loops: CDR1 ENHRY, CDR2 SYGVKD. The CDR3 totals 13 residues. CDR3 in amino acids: CAICPGDRGEQFF. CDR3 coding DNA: TGTGCCATCTGTCCTGGGGACAGGGGTGAGCAGTTCTTC.

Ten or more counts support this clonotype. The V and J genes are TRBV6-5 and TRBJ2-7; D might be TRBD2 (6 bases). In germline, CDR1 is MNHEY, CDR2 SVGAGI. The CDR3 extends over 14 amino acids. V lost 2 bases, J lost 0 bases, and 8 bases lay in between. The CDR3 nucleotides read TGTGCCAGCAGTTACGGGGGGAACTCCTACGAGCAGTACTTC. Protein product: CASSYGGNSYEQYF.

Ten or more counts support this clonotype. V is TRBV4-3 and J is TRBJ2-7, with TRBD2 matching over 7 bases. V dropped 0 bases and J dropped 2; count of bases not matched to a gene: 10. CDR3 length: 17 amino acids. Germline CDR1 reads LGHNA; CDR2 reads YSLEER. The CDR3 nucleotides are TGCGCCAGCAGCCAAGATTGGGGAGGGGCCTCCCCCTACGAGCAGTACTTC. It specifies CASSQDWGGASPYEQYF.

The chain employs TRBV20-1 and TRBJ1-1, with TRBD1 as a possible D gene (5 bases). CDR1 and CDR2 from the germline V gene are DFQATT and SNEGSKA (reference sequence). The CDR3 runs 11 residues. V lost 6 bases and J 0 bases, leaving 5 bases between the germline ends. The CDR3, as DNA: TGCAGTGCGGGGCTGAACACTGAAGCTTTCTTT. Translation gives CSAGLNTEAFF.

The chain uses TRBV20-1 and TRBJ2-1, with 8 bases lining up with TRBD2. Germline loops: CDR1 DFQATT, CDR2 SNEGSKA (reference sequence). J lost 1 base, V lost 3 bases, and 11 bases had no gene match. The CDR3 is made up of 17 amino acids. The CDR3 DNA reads TGCAGTGCTAGTCTCGCGGGAGGCCGAGGATCCTACAATGAGCAGTTCTTC. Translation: CSASLAGGRGSYNEQFF.

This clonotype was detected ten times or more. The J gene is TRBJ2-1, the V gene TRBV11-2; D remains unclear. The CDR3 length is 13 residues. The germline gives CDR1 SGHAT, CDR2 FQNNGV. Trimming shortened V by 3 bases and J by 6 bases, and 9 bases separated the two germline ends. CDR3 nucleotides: TGTGCCAGCAGCTTTCGGACCGCCAATGAGCAGTTCTTC. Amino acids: CASSFRTANEQFF.

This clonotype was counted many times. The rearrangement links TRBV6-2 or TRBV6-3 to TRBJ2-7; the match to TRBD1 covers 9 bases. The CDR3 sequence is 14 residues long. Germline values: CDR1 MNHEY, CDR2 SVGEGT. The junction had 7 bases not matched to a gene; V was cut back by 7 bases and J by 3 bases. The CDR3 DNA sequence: TGTGCCAGCAACGGACAGGGGCGAATCTACGAGCAGTACTTC. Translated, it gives CASNGQGRIYEQYF.

In DNA form, the CDR3 reads TGTGCCAGCAGCTTATCGGCGAACACTGAAGCTTTCTTT. It yields the protein CASSLSANTEAFF. This chain uses TRBV7-2 with TRBJ1-1; D gene unclear. The CDR3 sequence is 13 residues long. Germline V gene sequence: CDR1 SGHTA, CDR2 FQGNSA. V was pared by 2 bases and J by 1 base, with 5 bases between.

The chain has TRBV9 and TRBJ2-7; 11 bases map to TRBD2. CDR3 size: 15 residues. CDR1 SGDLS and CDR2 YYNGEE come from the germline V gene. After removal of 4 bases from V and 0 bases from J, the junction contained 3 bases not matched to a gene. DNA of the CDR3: TGTGCCAGCAGCCCCACTAGCGGGGGCTCCTACGAGCAGTACTTC. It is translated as CASSPTSGGSYEQYF.

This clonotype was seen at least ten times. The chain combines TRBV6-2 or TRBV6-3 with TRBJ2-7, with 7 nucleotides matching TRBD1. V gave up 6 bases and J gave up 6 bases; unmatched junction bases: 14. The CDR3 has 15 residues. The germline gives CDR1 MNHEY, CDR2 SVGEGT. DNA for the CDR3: TGTGCCAGCAGCTACGGGACAGTTAGCCTTTCCGAGCAGTACTTC. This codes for CASSYGTVSLSEQYF.

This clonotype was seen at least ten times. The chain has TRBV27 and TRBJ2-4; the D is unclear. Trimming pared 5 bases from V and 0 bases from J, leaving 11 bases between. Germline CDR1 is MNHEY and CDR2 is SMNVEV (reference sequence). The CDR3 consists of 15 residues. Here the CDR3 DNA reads TGTGCCAGCAGTCGAGATGCTCTAGCCAAAAACATTCAGTACTTC. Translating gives CASSRDALAKNIQYF.

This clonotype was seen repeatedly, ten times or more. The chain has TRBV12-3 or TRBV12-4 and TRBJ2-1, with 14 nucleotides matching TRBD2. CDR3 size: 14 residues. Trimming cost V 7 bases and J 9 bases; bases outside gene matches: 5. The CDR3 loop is CASIMGLAGVEQFF. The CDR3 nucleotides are TGTGCCAGCATCATGGGACTAGCGGGAGTTGAGCAGTTCTTC.

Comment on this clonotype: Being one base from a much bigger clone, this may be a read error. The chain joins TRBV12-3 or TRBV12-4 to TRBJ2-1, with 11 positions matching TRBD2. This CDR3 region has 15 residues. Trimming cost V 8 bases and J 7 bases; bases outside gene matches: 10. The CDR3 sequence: CASCGYSGRANEQFF. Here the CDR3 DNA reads TGTGCCAGCTGTGGATATAGCGGGAGGGCAAATGAGCAGTTCTTC.

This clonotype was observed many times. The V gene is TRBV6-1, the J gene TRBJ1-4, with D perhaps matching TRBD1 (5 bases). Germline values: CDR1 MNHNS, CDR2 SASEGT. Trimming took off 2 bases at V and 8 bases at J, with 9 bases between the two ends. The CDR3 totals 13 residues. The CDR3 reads CASSEQGREKLFF. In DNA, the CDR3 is TGTGCCAGCAGTGAACAGGGACGAGAAAAACTGTTTTTT.

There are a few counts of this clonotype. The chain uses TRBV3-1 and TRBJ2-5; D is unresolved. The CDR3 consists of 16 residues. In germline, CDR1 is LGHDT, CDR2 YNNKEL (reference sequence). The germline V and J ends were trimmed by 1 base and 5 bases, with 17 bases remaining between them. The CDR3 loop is CASSQGSSRSGETQYF. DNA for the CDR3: TGTGCCAGCAGCCAAGGGTCGAGTAGATCCGGGGAGACCCAGTACTTC.

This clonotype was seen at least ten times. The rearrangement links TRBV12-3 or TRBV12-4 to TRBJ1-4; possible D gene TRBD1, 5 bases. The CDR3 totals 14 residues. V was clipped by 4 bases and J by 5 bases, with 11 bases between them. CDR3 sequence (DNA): TGTGCCAGCAGTTCGAGACAGAAAAATGAAAAACTGTTTTTT. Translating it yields CASSSRQKNEKLFF.

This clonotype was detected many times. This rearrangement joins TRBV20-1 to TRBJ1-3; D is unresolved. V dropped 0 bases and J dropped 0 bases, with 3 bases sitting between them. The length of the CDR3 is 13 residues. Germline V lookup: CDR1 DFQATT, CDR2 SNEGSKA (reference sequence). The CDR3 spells CSAREGSGNTIYF. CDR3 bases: TGCAGTGCTAGAGAGGGCTCTGGAAACACCATATATTTT.

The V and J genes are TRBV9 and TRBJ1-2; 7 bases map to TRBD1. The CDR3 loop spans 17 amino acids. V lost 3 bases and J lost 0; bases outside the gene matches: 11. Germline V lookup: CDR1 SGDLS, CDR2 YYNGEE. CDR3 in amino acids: CASSGGTGAGPNYGYTF. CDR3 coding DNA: TGTGCCAGCAGCGGTGGAACAGGGGCCGGACCTAACTATGGCTACACCTTC.

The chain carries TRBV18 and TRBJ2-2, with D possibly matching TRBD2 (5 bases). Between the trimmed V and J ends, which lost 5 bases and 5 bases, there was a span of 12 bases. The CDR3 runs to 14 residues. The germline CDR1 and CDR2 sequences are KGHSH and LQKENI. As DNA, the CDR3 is TGTGCCAGCTCATCACGGACTGGAACCGGGGAGCTGTTTTTT. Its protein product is CASSSRTGTGELFF.

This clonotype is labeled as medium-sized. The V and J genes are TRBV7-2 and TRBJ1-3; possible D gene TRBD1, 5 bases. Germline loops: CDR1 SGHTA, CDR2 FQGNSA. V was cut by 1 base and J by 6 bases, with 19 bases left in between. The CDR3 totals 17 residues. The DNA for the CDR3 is TGTGCCAGCAGCTTAGGCCCAGGGAGGTCTCAGGAAAACACCATATATTTT. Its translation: CASSLGPGRSQENTIYF.

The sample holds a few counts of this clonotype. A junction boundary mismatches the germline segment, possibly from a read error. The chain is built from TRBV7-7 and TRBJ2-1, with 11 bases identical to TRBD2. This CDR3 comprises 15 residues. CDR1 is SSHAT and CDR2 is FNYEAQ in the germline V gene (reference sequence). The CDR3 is CASSFGLAGYNEQFF. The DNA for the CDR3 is TGTGCTAGCAGCTTTGGACTAGCGGGCTACAATGAGCAGTTCTTC.

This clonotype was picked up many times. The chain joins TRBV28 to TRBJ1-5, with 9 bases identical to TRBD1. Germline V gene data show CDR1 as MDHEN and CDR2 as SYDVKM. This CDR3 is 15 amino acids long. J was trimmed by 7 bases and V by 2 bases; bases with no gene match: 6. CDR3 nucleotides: TGTGCCAGCAGTTTAGGGGGACAGGGAGGCCAGCCCCAGCATTTT. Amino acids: CASSLGGQGGQPQHF.

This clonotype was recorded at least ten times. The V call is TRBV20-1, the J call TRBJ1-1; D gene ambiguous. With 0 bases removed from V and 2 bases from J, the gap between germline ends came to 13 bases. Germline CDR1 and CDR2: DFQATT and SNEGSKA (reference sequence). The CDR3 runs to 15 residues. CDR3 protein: CSARDPRGPNTEAFF. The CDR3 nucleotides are TGCAGTGCTAGAGATCCACGGGGTCCCAACACTGAAGCTTTCTTT.

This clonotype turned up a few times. The CDR3 spells CASSDSLTNQPQHF. The CDR3 nucleotides are TGTGCCAGTAGTGACAGCCTTACTAATCAGCCCCAGCATTTT. The chain links TRBV19 to TRBJ1-5; D is possibly TRBD1 (5 bases). Trimming removed 5 bases from V and 4 bases from J, with 12 bases in between. The germline V gene has CDR1 LNHDA and CDR2 SQIVND (reference sequence). The CDR3 is 14 amino acids.